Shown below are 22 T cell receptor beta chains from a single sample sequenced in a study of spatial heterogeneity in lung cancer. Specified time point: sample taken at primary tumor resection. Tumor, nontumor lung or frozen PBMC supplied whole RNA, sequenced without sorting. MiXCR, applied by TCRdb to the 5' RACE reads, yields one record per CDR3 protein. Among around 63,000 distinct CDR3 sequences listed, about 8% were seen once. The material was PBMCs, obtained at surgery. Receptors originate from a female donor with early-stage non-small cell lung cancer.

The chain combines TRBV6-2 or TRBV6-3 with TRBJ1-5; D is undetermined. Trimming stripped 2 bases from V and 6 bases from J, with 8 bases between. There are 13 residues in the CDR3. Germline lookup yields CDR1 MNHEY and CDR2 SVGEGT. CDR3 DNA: TGTGCCAGCAGTTACAAGGGTGGTCAGCCCCAGCATTTT. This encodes CASSYKGGQPQHF.

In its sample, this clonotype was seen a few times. Here the CDR3 reads CASSSQGNEQFF. CDR3 coding DNA: TGTGCCAGCAGTTCCCAGGGCAATGAGCAGTTCTTC. The gene calls are TRBV27 and TRBJ2-1, with D maybe TRBD1 (5 bases). The CDR3 has 12 residues. Germline CDR1 MNHEY, CDR2 SMNVEV (reference sequence). Trimming removed 4 bases at V and 6 bases at J, with 7 bases between.

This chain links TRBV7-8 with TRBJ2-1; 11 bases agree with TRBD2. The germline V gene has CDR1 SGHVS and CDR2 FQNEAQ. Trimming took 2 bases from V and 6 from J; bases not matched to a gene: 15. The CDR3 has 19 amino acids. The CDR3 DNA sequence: TGTGCCAGCAGCTTAAGGTTCGGTAGCGGGAGGGCCGAGCGCAATGAGCAGTTCTTC. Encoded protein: CASSLRFGSGRAERNEQFF.

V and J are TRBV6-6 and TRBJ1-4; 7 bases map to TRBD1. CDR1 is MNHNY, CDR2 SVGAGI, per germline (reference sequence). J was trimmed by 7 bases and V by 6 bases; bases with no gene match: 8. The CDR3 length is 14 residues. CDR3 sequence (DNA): TGTGCCAGCAGACCTACAGGGGCGCGTGAAAAACTGTTTTTT. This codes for CASRPTGAREKLFF.

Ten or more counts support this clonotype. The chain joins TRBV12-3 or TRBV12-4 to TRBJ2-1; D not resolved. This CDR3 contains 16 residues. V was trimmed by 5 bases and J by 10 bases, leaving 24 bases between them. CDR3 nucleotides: TGTGCCAGCAGTCCTTACGACGTAGGCCCATCCGGCGAGCAGTTCTTC. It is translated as CASSPYDVGPSGEQFF.

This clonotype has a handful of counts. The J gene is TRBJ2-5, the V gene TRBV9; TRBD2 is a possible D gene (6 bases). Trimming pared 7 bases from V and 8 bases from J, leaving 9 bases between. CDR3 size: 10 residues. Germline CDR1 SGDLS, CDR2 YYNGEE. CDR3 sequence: CASGTSTQYF. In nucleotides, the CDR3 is TGTGCCAGCGGTACTAGCACCCAGTACTTC.

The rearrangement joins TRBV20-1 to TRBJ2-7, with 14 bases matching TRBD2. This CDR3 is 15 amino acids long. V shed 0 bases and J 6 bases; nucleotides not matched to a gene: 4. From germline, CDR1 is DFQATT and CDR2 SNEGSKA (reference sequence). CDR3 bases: TGCAGTGCTAGAGAGGGACTAGCGGGAGTCCTCGAGCAGTACTTC. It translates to CSAREGLAGVLEQYF.

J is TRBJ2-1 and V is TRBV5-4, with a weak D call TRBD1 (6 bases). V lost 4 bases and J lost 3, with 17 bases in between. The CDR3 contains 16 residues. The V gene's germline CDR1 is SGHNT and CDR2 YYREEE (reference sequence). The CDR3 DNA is TGTGCCAGCAGCGCTGGGGGCGTAGTGTACTACAATGAGCAGTTCTTC. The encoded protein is CASSAGGVVYYNEQFF.

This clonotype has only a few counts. CDR3 nucleotide sequence: TGTGCCAGCAGCCCCGGGACACTCAACCTCTATGGCTACACCTTC. This gives the protein CASSPGTLNLYGYTF. The chain employs TRBV3-1 and TRBJ1-2, with a tentative D call TRBD1 (6 bases). This CDR3 region has 15 residues. V gave up 4 bases and J gave up 4 bases, with 16 bases separating them. The germline CDR1 and CDR2 sequences are LGHDT and YNNKEL (reference sequence).

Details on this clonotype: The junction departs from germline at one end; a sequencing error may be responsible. The CDR3 nucleotides are TGTGCCAGCAGTTACCTGGAGGGGAGGGGTCAGCTCCAGCATTTT. It yields the protein CASSYLEGRGQLQHF. The chain links TRBV6-5 to TRBJ1-5; possible D gene TRBD1, 5 bases. The germline gives CDR1 MNHEY, CDR2 SVGAGI. The length of the CDR3 is 15 residues.

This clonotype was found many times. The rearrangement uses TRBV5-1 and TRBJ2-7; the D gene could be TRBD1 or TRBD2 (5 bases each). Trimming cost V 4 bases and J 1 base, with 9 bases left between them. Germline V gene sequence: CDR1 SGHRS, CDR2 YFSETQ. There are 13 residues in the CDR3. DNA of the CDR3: TGCGCCAGCAGCATCGGGACGTCCTACGAGCAGTACTTC. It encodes CASSIGTSYEQYF.

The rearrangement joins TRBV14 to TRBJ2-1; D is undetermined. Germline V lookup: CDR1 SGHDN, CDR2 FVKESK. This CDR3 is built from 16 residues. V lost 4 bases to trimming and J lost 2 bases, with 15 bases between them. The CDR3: CASSPGPALAYNEQFF. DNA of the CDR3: TGTGCCAGCAGCCCCGGGCCAGCGTTGGCCTACAATGAGCAGTTCTTC. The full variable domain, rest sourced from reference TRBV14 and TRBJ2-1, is EAGVTQFPSHSVIEKGQTVTLRCDPISGHDNLYWYRRVMGKEIKFLLHFVKESKQDESGMPNNRFLAERTGGTYSTLKVQPAELEDSGVYFCASSPGPALAYNEQFFGPGTRLTVL.

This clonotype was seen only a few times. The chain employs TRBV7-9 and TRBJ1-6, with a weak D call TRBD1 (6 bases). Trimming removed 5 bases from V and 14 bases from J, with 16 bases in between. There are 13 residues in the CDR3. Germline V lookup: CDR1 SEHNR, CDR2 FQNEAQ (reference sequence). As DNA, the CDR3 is TGTGCCAGCAGCCGGGACACGAGAATGGCCCTCCACTTT. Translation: CASSRDTRMALHF.

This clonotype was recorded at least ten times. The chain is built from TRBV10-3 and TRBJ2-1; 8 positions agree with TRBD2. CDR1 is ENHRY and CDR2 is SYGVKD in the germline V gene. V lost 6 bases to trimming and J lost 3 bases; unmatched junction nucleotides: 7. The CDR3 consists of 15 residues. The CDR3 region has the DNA TGTGCCATCAGGGATAGCGGGAAGGACTACAATGAGCAGTTCTTC. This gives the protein CAIRDSGKDYNEQFF.

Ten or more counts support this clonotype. CDR3 DNA sequence: TGCAGTGCTAGGGCAGCGTCCAGCACAGATACGCAGTATTTT. It translates to CSARAASSTDTQYF. The chain joins TRBV20-1 to TRBJ2-3; D gene uncertain. V lost 3 bases and J lost 0, with 10 bases in between. This CDR3 has 14 amino acids. CDR1 is DFQATT and CDR2 is SNEGSKA in the germline V gene (reference sequence).

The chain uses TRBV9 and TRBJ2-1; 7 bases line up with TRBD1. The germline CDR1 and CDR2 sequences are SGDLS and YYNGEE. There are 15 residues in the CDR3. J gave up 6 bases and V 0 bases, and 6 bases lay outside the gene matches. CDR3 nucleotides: TGTGCCAGCAGCGTAGCAGGACAGGTAATCAATGAGCAGTTCTTC. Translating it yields CASSVAGQVINEQFF.

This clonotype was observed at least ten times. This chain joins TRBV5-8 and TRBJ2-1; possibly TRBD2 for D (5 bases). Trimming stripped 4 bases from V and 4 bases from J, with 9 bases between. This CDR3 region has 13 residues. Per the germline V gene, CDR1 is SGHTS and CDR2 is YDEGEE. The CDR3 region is CASSLTGYNEQFF. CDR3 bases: TGTGCCAGCAGCCTAACGGGGTACAATGAGCAGTTCTTC.

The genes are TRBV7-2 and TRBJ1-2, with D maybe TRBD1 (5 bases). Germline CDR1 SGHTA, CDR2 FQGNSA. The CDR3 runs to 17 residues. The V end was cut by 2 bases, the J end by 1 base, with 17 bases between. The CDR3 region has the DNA TGTGCCAGCAGCTTAAAAAGGAAGCAGGGATTTAACTATGGCTACACCTTC. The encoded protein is CASSLKRKQGFNYGYTF.

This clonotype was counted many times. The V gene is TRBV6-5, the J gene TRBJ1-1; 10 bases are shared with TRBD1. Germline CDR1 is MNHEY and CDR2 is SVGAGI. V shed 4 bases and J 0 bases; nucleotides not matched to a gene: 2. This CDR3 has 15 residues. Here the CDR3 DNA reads TGTGCCAGCAGTTGGACAGGGGGAATGAACACTGAAGCTTTCTTT. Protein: CASSWTGGMNTEAFF.

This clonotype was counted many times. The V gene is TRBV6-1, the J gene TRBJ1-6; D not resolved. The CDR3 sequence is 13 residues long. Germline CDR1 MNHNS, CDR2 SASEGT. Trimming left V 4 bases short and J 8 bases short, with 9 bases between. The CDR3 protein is CASSGGSDSPLHF. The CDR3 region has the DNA TGTGCCAGCAGTGGGGGTTCCGATTCACCCCTCCACTTT.

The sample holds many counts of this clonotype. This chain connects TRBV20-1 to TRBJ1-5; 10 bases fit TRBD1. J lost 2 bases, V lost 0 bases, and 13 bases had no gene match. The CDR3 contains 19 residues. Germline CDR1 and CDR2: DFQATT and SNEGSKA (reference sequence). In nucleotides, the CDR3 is TGCAGTGCTAGAGATTCATGGACAGGGGGTATCAAAGGCAATCAGCCCCAGCATTTT. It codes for CSARDSWTGGIKGNQPQHF.

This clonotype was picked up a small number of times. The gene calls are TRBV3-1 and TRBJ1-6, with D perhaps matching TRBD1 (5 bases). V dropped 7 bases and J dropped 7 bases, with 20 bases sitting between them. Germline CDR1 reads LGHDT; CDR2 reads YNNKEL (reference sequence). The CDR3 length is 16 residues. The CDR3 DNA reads TGTGCCAGCACCCTAGGGACCGGTACCCCGAATTCACCCCTCCACTTT. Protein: CASTLGTGTPNSPLHF.